The entry below gives a single T cell receptor beta chain sequence along with its context. The sample belongs to a study of blood T cells in healthy people across ages. A J-beta primer mix and a sample-barcoded 5' primer were used in a second PCR of roughly 6 to 11 cycles. The study obtained at least 3 million CDR3-containing paired-end reads from every sample. TCRdb independently ran MiXCR on the 5' RACE reads; one entry per CDR3 protein. The top ten clones hold around 0.75% of a sample with under 1,100,000 distinct CDR3 sequences, almost 25% of them seen once. This same sample was also part of a study on T cells of mothers and their children. Turning to that study: Over five children and their three healthy Caucasian mothers were the donors. Each mother gave over 9.5 million TCR beta CDR3 reads; each child, about 2.9 million. Persistent microchimeric T cell clones were not found at ~100 per million sensitivity.

The sequenced material came from blood. This receptor was taken from a girl aged 2 to 9 in good health.

The CDR3 protein is CASSGGTSGITYEQYF. The CDR3 DNA follows: TGCGCCAGCAGCGGGGGGACTAGCGGGATAACCTACGAGCAGTACTTC. The chain couples TRBV5-1 to TRBJ2-7; 13 positions agree with TRBD2. The J segment lost 2 bases and the V segment lost 4 bases, leaving 6 bases of the junction unmatched. Germline CDR1 is SGHRS and CDR2 is YFSETQ. CDR3 length equals 16 residues.